The text below deals with one T cell receptor beta chain. The data derive from a study of blood T cells in healthy people across ages. For the second PCR, which ran for about 7 to 11 cycles, a sample-barcoded 5' primer and a J-beta primer mix were used. TCRdb reprocessed the 5' RACE reads with MiXCR, giving one entry per CDR3 protein. The sample lists approximately 880,000 distinct CDR3 sequences; 48% were seen once. The CDR3 totals 17 residues. Germline lookup yields CDR1 SEHNR and CDR2 FQNEAQ (reference sequence). V was pared by 5 bases and J by 5 bases, with 10 bases of the junction left unmatched.

The chain combines TRBV7-9 with TRBJ2-3, with TRBD2 identical over 13 bases. The sample comprised blood. The sequence derives from a young man in good health. The CDR3 spells CASSPLPGTSGVDTQYF. CDR3 sequence (DNA): TGTGCCAGCAGCCCCCTCCCCGGGACTAGCGGGGTAGATACGCAGTATTTT.